The sequence of this T cell receptor (beta chain) was determined in a study of blood T cell repertoires in COVID-19 (dated by TCRdb to the early 2020s). Regarding the research as a whole: The collaborator samples originated in the United States, Italy and Spain and spanned the acute and convalescent phases of COVID-19. Subjects who had been exposed to COVID-19, were actively infected with it, or had recovered from it provided the deeply sampled blood TCRbeta repertoires that made up the dataset. The repertoires were released in a freely available public database meant as a resource for research on the immune response to SARS-CoV-2. Samples were obtained from the ongoing ImmuneRACE study (first 160 participants) and from over 1,000 subjects provided by 6 global collaborators. The material from the prospective study consisted of cDNA or gDNA derived from T cells, B-cell-depleted T cells, or PBMCs. A de-identified subject ID, COVID-19 status, age in years and sex were almost always included in the sample metadata. Where available, HLA class I and class II types were taken from metadata supplied by the sample provider and were not determined by assay-based typing.

Whole blood was collected in K2EDTA tubes by collaborating institutions according to the institutions' own protocols. For TCRbeta analysis, collaborators shipped samples as frozen whole blood, isolated PBMCs, or DNA extracted from either of those sample types. What the study reported, not specific to this receptor: Clinical and demographic metadata were provided uncurated, with the amount varying by source and participant.

TCRbeta CDR3 regions were amplified from genomic DNA by means of the immunoSEQ Assay, a bias-controlled multiplex PCR. In the paper's pipeline: Within the assay, amplification of reference gene primers was used to estimate how many nucleated cells each sample contained. To quantify the absolute abundance of each unique TCRbeta CDR3 rearrangement, sequence reads were collapsed and filtered. For each sample, productive Simpson clonality was calculated as the square root of Simpson's diversity index over productive rearrangements. The clones in this table, taken by TCRdb from immuneACCESS, are in-frame only. Not every clone is retained; where verified, under half of the shortfall comes from an unresolved V gene, and the cause of the rest is unknown. The DNA gave D and trimming, while V, J and clone size come from that table. This sample holds approximately 110,000 clones; about 84% were observed only once. The top ten clonotypes cover about 5.4% of the sample.

With respect to this clone: The antigen this receptor binds is unknown. Qualities for individual bases were not recorded, and no much larger clone is one base off.

This receptor was obtained from a human donor in a cohort sampled during active COVID-19. The sample taken for sequencing was peripheral blood.

The nucleotide sequence reads TGTGCCAGCAGTTTTCAGGGCCCGAGCACCGGGGAGCTGTTTTTT. It is translated as CASSFQGPSTGELFF. Recombination connected TRBV2 to TRBJ2-2; D gene: possibly TRBD1, on 5 matching bases. The CDR3 spans 15 residues, from the cysteine through the phenylalanine. Only the CDR3 part of the read is kept: 45 bases, read in frame from the first base. For CDR1 and CDR2, the germline V gene lists SNHLY and FYNNEI. V is reduced by 5 bases and J by 4 bases, leaving a spacing of 14 bases between them.